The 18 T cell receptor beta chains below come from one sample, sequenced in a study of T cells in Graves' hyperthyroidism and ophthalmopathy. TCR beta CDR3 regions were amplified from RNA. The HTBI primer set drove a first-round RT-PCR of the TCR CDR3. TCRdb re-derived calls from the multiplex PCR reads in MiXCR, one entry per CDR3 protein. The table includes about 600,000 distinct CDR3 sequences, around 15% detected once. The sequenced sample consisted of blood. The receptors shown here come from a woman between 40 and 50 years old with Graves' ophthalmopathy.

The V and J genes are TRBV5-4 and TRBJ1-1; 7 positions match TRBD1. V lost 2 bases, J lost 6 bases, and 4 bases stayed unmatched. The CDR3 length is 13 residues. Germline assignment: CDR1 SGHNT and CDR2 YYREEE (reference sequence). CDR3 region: CASSFRGSPEAFF. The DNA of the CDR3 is TGTGCCAGCAGCTTCAGGGGGTCGCCTGAAGCTTTCTTT.

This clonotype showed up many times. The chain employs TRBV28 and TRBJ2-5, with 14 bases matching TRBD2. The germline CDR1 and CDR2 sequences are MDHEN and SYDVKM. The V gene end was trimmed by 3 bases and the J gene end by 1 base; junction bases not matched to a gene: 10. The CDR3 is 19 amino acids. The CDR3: CASSFPPGLAGVAQETQYF. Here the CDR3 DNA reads TGTGCCAGCAGTTTCCCGCCGGGACTAGCGGGAGTTGCCCAAGAGACCCAGTACTTC.

DNA of the CDR3: TGTGCCAGCAGCTCCGGGATTAGCGGGAGGGGCACAGATACGCAGTATTTT. Translation: CASSSGISGRGTDTQYF. The rearrangement uses TRBV2 and TRBJ2-3; the match to TRBD2 covers 11 bases. CDR1 SNHLY and CDR2 FYNNEI come from the germline V gene. The ends lost 6 bases at V and 1 base at J; junction bases unmatched: 9. The CDR3 length is 17 residues.

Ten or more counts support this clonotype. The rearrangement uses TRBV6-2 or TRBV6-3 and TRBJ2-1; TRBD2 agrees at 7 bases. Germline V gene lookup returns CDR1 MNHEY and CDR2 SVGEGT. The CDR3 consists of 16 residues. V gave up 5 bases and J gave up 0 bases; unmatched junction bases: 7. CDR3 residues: CASSTLRTSSYNEQFF. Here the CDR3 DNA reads TGTGCCAGCAGTACCCTGAGGACTAGCTCCTACAATGAGCAGTTCTTC.

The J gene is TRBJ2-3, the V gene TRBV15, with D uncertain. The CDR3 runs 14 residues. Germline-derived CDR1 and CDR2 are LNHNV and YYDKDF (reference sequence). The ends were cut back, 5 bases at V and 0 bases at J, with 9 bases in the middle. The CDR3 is CATSPSGSTDTQYF. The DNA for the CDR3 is TGTGCCACCAGCCCCTCCGGCAGCACAGATACGCAGTATTTT. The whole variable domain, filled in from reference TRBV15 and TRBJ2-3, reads DAMVIQNPRYQVTQFGKPVTLSCSQTLNHNVMYWYQQKSSQAPKLLFHYYDKDFNNEADTPDNFQSRRPNTSFCFLDIRSPGLGDTAMYLCATSPSGSTDTQYFGPGTRLTVL.

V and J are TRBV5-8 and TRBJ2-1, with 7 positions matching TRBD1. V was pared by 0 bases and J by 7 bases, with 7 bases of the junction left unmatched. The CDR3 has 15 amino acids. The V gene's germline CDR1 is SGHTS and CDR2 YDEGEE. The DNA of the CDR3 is TGTGCCAGCAGCTTGGGAGGGGGCTTTAGGAATGAGCAGTTCTTC. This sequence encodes CASSLGGGFRNEQFF.

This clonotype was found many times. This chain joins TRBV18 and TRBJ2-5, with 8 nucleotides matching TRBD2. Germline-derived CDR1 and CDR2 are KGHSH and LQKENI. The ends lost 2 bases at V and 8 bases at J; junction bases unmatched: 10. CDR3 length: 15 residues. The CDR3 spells CASSPGPGTSLTQYF. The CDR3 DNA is TGTGCCAGCTCACCAGGTCCCGGGACTAGTTTAACCCAGTACTTC. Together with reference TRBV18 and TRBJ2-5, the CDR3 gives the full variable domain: NAGVMQNPRHLVRRRGQEARLRCSPMKGHSHVYWYRQLPEEGLKFMVYLQKENIIDESGMPKERFSAEFPKEGPSILRIQQVVRGDSAAYFCASSPGPGTSLTQYFGPGTRLLVL.

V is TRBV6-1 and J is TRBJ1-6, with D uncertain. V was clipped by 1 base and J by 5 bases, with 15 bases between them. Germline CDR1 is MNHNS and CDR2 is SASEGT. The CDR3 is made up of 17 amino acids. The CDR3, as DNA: TGTGCCAGCAGTGAAGGCGCATTTGGGGTCCATAATTCACCCCTCCACTTT. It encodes CASSEGAFGVHNSPLHF.

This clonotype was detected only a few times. The CDR3 sequence: CASSQEKTAQQETQYF. The CDR3 coding sequence is TGCGCCAGCAGCCAAGAAAAAACCGCCCAACAAGAGACCCAGTACTTC. The V gene is TRBV4-1, the J gene TRBJ2-5; D call uncertain. Trimming pared 0 bases from V and 2 bases from J, leaving 13 bases between. Germline V gene lookup returns CDR1 MGHRA and CDR2 YSYEKL. The CDR3 length is 16 residues.

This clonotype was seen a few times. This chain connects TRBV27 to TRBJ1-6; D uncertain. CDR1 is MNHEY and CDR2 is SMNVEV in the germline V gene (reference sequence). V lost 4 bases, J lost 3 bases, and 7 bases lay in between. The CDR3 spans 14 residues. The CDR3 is CASSYGRYNSPLHF. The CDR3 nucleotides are TGTGCCAGCAGTTACGGCCGCTATAATTCACCCCTCCACTTT.

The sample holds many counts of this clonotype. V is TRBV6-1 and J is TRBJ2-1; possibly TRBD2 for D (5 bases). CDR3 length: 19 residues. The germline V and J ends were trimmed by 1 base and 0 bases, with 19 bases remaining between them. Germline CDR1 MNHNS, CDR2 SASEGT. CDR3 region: CASSEEGGLRISSYNEQFF. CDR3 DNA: TGTGCCAGCAGTGAAGAAGGCGGGTTGCGGATCAGCTCCTACAATGAGCAGTTCTTC.

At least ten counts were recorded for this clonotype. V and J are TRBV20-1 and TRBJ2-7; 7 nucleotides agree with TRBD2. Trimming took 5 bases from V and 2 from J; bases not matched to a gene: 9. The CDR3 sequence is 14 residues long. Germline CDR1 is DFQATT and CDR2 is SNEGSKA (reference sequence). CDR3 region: CSALLAEPTYEQYF. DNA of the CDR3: TGCAGTGCTCTTCTAGCGGAGCCAACCTACGAGCAGTACTTC.

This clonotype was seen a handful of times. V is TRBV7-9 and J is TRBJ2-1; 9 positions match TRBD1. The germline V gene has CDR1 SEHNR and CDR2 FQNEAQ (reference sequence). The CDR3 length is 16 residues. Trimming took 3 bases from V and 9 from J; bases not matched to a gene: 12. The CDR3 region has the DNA TGTGCCAGCAGCTTGACCACAGGGGGCGCAGGCCTTGAGCAGTTCTTC. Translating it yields CASSLTTGGAGLEQFF.

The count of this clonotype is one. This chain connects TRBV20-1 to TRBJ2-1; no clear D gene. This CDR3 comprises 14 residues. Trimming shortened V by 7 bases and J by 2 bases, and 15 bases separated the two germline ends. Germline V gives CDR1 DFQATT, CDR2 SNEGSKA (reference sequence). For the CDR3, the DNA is TGCAGTGTTAAAGCCGGTACAACCTACAATGAGCAGTTCTTC. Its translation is CSVKAGTTYNEQFF.

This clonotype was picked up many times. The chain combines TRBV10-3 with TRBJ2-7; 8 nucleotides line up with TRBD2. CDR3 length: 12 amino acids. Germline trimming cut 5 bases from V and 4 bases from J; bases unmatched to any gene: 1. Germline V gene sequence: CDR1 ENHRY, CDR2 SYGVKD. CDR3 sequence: CAISPSGYEQYF. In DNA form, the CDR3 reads TGTGCCATCAGTCCTAGCGGGTACGAGCAGTACTTC.

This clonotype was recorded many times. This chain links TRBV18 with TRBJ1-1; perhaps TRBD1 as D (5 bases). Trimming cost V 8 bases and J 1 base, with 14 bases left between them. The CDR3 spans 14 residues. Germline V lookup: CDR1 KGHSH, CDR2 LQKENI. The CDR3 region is CASETGQPNTEAFF. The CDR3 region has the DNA TGTGCCAGCGAGACGGGGCAGCCGAACACTGAAGCTTTCTTT.

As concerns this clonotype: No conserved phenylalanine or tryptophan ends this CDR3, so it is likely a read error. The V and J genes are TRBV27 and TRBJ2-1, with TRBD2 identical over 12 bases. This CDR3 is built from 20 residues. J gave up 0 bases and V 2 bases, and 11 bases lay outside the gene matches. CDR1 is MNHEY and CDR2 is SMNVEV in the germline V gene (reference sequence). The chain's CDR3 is CASSLSPGLAGIGSYNEQFS. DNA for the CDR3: TGTGCCAGCAGTTTAAGCCCAGGACTAGCGGGGATAGGCTCCTACAATGAGCAGTTCTCC.

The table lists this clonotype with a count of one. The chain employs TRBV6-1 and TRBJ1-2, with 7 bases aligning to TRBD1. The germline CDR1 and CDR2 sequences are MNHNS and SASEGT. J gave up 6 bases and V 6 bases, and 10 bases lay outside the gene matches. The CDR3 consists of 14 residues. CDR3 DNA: TGTGCCAGCAGCGCCGACAGGGATTCGGATGGCTACACCTTC. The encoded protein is CASSADRDSDGYTF.